This TCR beta chain was identified in a study of cytomegalovirus exposure and HLA in healthy donors (dated by TCRdb to 2015 to 2018). Turning to the overall study: According to a later analysis, one platform produced both the 120 validation repertoires and the 666 repertoires of the first cohort. High-throughput TCR immunosequencing, statistical association of individual TCRs with disease status, and machine learning were combined to predict cytomegalovirus infection status. The study was designed to test whether signatures of past pathogen exposure could be identified by cataloging public T cell receptors. In addition to the first cohort of around 670 subjects, a separate validation cohort of around 110 different subjects was used. Summary of the overall study and its limitations: In vitro tests confirmed that a few of the cytomegalovirus-associated TCR beta chains recognize cytomegalovirus antigens. In the study, around 150 TCR beta chains were listed as associated with cytomegalovirus. Of the cluster scores, about 94% were above 0 in a later analysis, which found that TCRs clustered in the first cohort also tended to co-occur in the 120 validation repertoires. Most TCR sequences were observed very rarely across donors, whereas some public TCRs were present in many individuals. A later analysis lacked HLA typing for the validation cohort, so it scored co-occurrence in that cohort across all 110 or so repertoires. It was suggested by the authors that the approach could potentially be generalized to other disease states and immunological phenotypes. Cytomegalovirus status was reported to be diagnosed by the classifier with high specificity and sensitivity in both the original and validation cohorts.

At the junction V is shortened by 5 bases and J by 0 bases; bases outside the gene matches: 7. Including cysteine and phenylalanine, the CDR3 has 16 amino acids. The kept DNA is CDR3 alone, 48 bases in frame from the first base. CDR1 is given as SEHNR and CDR2 as FQNEAQ, both from the germline V gene (reference sequence). The donors were included in the validation cohort of over a hundred subjects, a group kept apart from the roughly 700-subject first cohort. Library creation used the immunoSEQ multiplex PCR assay. The study's own analysis went as follows. A statistical classification framework was built for diagnosing cytomegalovirus status from the catalog of TCR beta chain sequences. TCRdb retrieved this table from immuneACCESS and kept in-frame rearrangements only. Not all clones are present; in checked studies, unresolved V genes account for under half, and no reason is known for the remainder. Clone size and V and J calls were adopted from that table, with D and trimming inferred from the DNA. In all, the sample holds about 110,000 clones, and 88% of those were seen once. Together, the top ten hold roughly 2% of the sample.

Concerning this clone itself: Its specific antigen is unknown. No clone much larger than this one lies a single base away; base qualities are absent.

This clonotype was obtained from a woman aged 18 to 35 in good health and CMV-seropositive. In this chain, TRBV7-9 is recombined with TRBJ1-3, with 7 bases matching TRBD1. The sample was PBMCs. The DNA reads as follows: TGTGCCAGCAGCCCGGTGACAGGGTCCTCTGGAAACACCATATATTTT. Translated, it reads CASSPVTGSSGNTIYF.